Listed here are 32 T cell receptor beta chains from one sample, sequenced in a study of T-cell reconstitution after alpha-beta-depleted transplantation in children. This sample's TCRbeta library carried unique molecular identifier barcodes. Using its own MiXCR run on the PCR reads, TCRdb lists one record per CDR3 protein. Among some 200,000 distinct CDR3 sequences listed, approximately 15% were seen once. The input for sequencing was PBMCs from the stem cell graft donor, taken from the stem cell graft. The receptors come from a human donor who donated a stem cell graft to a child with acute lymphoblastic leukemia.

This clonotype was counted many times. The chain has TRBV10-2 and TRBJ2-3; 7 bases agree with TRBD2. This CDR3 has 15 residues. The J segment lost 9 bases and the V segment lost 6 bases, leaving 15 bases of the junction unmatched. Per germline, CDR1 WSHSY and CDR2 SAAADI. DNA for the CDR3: TGCGCCAGCAGCGACCTACGTAAAGCGGGATTGACGCAGTATTTT. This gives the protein CASSDLRKAGLTQYF.

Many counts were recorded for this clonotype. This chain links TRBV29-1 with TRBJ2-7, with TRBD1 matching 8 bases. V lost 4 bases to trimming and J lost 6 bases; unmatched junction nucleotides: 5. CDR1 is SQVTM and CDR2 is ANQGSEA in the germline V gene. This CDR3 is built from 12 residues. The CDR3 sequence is CSVGQGLGEQYF. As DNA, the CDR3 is TGCAGCGTTGGACAGGGGTTGGGCGAGCAGTACTTC.

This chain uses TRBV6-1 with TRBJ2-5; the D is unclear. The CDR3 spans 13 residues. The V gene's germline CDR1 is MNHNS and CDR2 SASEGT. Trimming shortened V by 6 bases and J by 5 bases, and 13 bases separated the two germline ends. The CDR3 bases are TGTGCCAGCAGGGTAACAGCCTTCGAGACCCAGTACTTC. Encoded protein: CASRVTAFETQYF.

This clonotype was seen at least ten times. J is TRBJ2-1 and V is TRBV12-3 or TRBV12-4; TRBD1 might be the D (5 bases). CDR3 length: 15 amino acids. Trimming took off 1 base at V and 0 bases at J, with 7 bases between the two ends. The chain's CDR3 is CASSLGQGSYNEQFF. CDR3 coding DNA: TGTGCCAGCAGTTTAGGGCAGGGCTCCTACAATGAGCAGTTCTTC.

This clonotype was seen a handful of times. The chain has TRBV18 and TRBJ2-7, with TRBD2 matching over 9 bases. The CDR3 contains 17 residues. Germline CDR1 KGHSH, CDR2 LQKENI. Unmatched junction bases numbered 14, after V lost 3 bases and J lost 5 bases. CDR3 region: CASSPNPSGARGDEQYF. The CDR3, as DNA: TGTGCCAGCTCACCGAACCCTAGCGGGGCCCGTGGGGACGAGCAGTACTTC.

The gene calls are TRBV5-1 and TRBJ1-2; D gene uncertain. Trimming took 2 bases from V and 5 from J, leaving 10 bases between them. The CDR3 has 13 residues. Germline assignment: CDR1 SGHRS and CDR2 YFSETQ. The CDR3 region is CASSFSVVYGYTF. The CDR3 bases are TGCGCCAGCAGCTTCTCCGTAGTTTATGGCTACACCTTC.

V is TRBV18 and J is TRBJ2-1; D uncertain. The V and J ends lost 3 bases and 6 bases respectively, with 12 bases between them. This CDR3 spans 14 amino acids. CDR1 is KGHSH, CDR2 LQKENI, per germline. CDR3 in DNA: TGTGCCAGCTCACCCGAACGCAGCCTCAATGAGCAGTTCTTC. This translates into CASSPERSLNEQFF.

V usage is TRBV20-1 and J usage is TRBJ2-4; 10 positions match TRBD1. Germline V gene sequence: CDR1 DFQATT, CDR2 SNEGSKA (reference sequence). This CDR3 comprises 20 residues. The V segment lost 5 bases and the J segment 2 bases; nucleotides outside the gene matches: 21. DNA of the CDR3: TGCAGTGCTTCGCCACTCAAGACAGGGGGCGCAGCACAAACCAAAAACATTCAGTACTTC. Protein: CSASPLKTGGAAQTKNIQYF.

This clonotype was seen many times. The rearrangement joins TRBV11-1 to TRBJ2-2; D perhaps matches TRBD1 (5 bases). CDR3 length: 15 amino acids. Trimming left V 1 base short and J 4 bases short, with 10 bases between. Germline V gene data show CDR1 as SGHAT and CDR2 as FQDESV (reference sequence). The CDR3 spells CASSLDRGTTGELFF. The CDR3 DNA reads TGTGCCAGCAGCTTAGATAGGGGTACCACCGGGGAGCTGTTTTTT.

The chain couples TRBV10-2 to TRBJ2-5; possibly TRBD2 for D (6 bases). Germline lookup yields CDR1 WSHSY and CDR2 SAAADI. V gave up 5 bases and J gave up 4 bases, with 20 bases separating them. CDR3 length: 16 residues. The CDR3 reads CASSHDLGLSRETQYF. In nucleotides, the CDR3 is TGCGCCAGCAGTCACGACTTAGGACTAAGCCGAGAGACCCAGTACTTC.

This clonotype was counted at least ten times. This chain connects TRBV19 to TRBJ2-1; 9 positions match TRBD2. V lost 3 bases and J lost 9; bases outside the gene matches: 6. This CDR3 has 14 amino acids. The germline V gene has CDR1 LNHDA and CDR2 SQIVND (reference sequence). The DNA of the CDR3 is TGTGCCAGTAGTATGTCGCGGGAGGGCCTTGAGCAGTTCTTC. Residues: CASSMSREGLEQFF.

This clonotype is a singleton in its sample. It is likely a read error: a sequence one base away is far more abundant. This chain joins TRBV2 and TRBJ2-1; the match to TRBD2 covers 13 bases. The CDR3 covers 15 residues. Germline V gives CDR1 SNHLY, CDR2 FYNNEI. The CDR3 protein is CASSPGLAGYNAQFF. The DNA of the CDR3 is TGTGCCAGCAGTCCGGGACTAGCGGGATACAATGCGCAGTTCTTC. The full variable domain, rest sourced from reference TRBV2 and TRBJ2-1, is EPEVTQTPSHQVTQMGQEVILRCVPISNHLYFYWYRQILGQKVEFLVSFYNNEISEKSEIFDDQFSVERPDGSNFTLKIRSTKLEDSAMYFCASSPGLAGYNAQFFGPGTRLTVL.

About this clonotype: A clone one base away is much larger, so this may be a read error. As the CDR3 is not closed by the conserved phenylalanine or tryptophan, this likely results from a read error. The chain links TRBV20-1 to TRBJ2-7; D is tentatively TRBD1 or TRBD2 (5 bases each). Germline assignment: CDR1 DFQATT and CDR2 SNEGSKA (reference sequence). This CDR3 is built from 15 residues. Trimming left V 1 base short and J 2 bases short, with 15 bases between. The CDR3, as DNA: TGCAGTGCTAGAGGCGGCTCGGGGCGAACCTACGAGCAGTACTTA. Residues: CSARGGSGRTYEQYL.

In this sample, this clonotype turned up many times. CDR3 nucleotides: TGCGCCAGCAGCTTGGCCATGGACACCTACTATGGCTACACCTTC. Translated, it gives CASSLAMDTYYGYTF. The chain uses TRBV5-1 and TRBJ1-2; D is perhaps TRBD1 (5 bases). Trimming took off 0 bases at V and 3 bases at J, with 12 bases between the two ends. Germline CDR1 reads SGHRS; CDR2 reads YFSETQ. The CDR3 has 15 residues.

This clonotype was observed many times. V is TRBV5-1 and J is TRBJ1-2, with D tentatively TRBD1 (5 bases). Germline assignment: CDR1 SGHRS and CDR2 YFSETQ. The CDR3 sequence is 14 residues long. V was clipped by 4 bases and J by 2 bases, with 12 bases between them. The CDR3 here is CASSRDPGNYGYTF. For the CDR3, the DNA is TGCGCCAGCAGCAGGGACCCGGGAAACTATGGCTACACCTTC. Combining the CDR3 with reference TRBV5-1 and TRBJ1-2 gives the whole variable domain KAGVTQTPRYLIKTRGQQVTLSCSPISGHRSVSWYQQTPGQGLQFLFEYFSETQRNKGNFPGRFSGRQFSNSRSEMNVSTLELGDSALYLCASSRDPGNYGYTFGSGTRLTVV.

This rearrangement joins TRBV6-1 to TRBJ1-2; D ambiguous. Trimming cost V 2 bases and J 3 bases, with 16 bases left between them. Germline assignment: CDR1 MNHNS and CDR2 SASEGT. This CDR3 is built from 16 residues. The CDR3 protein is CASSEWPLGRDYGYTF. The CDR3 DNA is TGTGCCAGCAGTGAATGGCCTCTAGGGAGGGACTATGGCTACACCTTC.

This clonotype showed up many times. The chain's CDR3 is CASRPLAGGPGEQFF. The CDR3 DNA sequence: TGCGCCAGCAGACCCCTAGCGGGAGGGCCGGGTGAGCAGTTCTTC. The chain recombines TRBV5-1 with TRBJ2-1; 12 nucleotides agree with TRBD2. J was trimmed by 9 bases and V by 5 bases; bases with no gene match: 9. Germline V gene sequence: CDR1 SGHRS, CDR2 YFSETQ. This CDR3 comprises 15 residues.

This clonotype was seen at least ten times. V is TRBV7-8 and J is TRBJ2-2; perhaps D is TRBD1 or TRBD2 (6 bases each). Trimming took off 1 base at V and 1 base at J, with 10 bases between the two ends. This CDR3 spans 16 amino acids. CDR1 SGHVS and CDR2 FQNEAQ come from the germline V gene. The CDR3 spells CASSLGGGRNTGELFF. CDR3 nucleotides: TGTGCCAGCAGCTTAGGAGGGGGGAGGAACACCGGGGAGCTGTTTTTT.

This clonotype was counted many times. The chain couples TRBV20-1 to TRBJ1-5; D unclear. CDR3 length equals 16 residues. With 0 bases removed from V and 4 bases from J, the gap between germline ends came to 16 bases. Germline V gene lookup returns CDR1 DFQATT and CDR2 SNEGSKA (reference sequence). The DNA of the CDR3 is TGCAGTGCTAGAGATCCGTCCATCGGCGGGAATCAGCCCCAGCATTTT. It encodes CSARDPSIGGNQPQHF.

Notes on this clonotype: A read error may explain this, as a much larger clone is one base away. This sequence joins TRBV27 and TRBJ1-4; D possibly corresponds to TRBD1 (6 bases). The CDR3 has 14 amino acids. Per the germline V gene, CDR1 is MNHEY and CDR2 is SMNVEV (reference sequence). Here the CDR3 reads CASRDRPTYEKLFF. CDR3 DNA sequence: TGTGCCAGCAGGGACAGACCAACTTATGAAAAACTGTTTTTT.

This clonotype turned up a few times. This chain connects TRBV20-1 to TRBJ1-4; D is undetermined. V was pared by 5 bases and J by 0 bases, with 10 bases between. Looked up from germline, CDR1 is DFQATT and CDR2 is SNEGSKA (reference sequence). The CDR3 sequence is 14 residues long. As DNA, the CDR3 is TGCAGTGCTCCTCTCCCACCAACTAATGAAAAACTGTTTTTT. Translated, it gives CSAPLPPTNEKLFF.

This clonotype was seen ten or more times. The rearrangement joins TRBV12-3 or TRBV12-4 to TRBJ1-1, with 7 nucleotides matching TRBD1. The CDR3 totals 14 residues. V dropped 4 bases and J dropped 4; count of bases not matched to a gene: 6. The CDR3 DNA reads TGTGCCAGCAGTTATACGACAGGGAGCACTGAAGCTTTCTTT. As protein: CASSYTTGSTEAFF.

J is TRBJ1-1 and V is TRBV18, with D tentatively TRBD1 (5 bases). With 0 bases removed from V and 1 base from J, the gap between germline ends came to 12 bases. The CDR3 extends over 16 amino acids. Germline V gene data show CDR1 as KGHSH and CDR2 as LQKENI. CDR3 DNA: TGTGCCAGCTCACCACCGGTGACAGTTTCGAACACTGAAGCTTTCTTT. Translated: CASSPPVTVSNTEAFF.

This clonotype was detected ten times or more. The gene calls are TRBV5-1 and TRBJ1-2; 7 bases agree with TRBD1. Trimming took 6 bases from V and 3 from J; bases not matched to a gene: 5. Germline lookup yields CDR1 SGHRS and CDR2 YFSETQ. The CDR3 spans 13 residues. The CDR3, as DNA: TGCGCCAGCACACCAGGGGGATACTATGGCTACACCTTC. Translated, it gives CASTPGGYYGYTF.

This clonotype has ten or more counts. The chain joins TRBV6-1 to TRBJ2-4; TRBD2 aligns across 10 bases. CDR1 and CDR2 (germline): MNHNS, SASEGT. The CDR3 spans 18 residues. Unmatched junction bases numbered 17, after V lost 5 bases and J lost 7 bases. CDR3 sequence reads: CASSPPPLVAGGWNIQYF. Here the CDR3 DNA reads TGTGCCAGCAGTCCGCCCCCATTGGTAGCGGGAGGTTGGAACATTCAGTACTTC.

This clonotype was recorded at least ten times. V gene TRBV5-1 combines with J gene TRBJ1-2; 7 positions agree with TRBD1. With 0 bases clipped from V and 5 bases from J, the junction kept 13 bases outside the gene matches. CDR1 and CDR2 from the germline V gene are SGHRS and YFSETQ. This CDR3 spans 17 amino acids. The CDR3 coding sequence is TGCGCCAGCAGCTTGGTGCAAGGGACAGACTTCTTTTATGGCTACACCTTC. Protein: CASSLVQGTDFFYGYTF.

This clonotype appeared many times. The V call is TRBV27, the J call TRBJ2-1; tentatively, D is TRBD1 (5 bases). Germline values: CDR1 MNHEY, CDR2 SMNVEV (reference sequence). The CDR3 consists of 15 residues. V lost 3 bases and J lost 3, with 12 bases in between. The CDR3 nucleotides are TGTGCCAGCAGTTTTAGTGGGGCCCTCTACAATGAGCAGTTCTTC. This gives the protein CASSFSGALYNEQFF.

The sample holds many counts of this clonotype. CDR3 nucleotides: TGTGCCAGCAGCAAAGAGGCCAGAAACCAAGAGACCCAGTACTTC. Its translation is CASSKEARNQETQYF. V is TRBV21-1 and J is TRBJ2-5. TRBV21-1 is assigned pseudogene status. The CDR3 is 15 amino acids.

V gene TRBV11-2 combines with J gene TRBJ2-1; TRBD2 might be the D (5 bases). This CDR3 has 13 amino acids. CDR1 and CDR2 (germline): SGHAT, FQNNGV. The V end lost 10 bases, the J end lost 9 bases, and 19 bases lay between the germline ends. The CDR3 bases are TGTGCCACCGTGGGGTGGGAGTCCGGTGAGCAGTTCTTC. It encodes CATVGWESGEQFF.

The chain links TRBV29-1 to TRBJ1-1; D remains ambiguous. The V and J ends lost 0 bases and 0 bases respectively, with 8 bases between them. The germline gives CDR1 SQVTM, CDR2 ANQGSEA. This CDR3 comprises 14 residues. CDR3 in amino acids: CSVEDPNMNTEAFF. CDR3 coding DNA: TGCAGCGTTGAAGACCCAAACATGAACACTGAAGCTTTCTTT.

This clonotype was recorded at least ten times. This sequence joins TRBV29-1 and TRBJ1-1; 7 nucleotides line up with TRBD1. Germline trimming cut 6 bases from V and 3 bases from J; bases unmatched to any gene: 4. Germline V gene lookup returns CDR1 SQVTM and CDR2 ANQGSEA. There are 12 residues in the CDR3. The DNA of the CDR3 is TGCAGCGTCCGACAGGGTTACACTGAAGCTTTCTTT. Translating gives CSVRQGYTEAFF.

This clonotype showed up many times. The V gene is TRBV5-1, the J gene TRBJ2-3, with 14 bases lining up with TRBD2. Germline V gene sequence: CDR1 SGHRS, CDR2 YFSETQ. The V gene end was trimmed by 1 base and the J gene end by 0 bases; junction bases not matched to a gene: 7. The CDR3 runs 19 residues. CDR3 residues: CASSLLGLAGATSTDTQYF. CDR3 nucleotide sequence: TGCGCCAGCAGCTTGCTGGGACTAGCGGGAGCGACTAGCACAGATACGCAGTATTTT.